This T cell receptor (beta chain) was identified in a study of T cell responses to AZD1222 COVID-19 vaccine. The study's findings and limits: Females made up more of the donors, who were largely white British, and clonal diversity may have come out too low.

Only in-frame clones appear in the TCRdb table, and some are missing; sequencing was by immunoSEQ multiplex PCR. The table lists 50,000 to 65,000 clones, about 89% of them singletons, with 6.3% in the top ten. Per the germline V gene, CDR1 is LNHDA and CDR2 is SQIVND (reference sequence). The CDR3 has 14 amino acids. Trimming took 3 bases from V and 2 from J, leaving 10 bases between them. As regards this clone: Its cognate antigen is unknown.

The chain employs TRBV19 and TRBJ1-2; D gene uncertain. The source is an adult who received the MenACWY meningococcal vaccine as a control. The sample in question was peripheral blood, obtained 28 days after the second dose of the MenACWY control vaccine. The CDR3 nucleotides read TGTGCCAGTAGTATCGGTCAGGCCAACTATGGCTACACCTTC. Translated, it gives CASSIGQANYGYTF.